This TCR beta chain was identified in a study of T-cell memory formation after mild COVID-19 (dated by TCRdb to the early 2020s). As for the study more broadly: Most TCR sequence clusters were specific to one of the two donors. T-cell clones expanding and contracting after mild COVID-19 in two donors were tracked by longitudinal TCRalpha and TCRbeta repertoire sequencing. The cohort was made up of two young adult volunteers, one female and one male, who were previously healthy.

Ficoll-Paque density gradient centrifugation was the method used to isolate PBMCs. According to the germline V gene, CDR1 reads MNHEY and CDR2 reads SVGAGI. V drops 0 bases and J drops 4 bases, leaving 13 bases in between. The CDR3 starts with the cysteine, ends with the phenylalanine, and has 16 residues. The DNA shown is the 48-base CDR3, in frame from base 1. Findings and caveats that apply to the study as a whole: Whether the second-wave clones peaking on day 37 were SARS-CoV-2 specific was not confirmed. Only two mild cases were covered by the study, and larger cohorts that include severe cases with pre-infection samples were considered necessary. The detection of some responding clones in pre-infection memory suggests that pre-existing cross-reactive memory T cells joined the SARS-CoV-2 response. Clones that contracted from day 15 to 85 showed balanced CD4/CD8 phenotypes, whereas a second wave of clones that expanded from day 15 to 37 leaned towards CD4+. Contracting CD4+ clones turned up mainly in the CM and EM memory subsets, whereas EMRA was where CD8+ clones were enriched.

Points on this clonotype: Its specific antigen is unknown. No base quality information exists; no much larger clone differs at one position.

The sequencer was an Illumina NovaSeq 6000. Using 5'RACE with constant-segment primers, TCRalpha and TCRbeta cDNA libraries were constructed, with sample barcodes and unique molecular identifiers added in the process. RNA was extracted from every sample with Trizol reagent. Amplification of the libraries took two PCR steps, and the second step added a second sample barcode plus Illumina TruSeq adapters. Sequencing of the libraries was done on an Illumina NovaSeq, producing 2 x 150 bp paired-end reads. Concerning the study's data processing: Reads were demultiplexed and collapsed into UMI-guided consensus sequences with migec v1.2.7. Using mixcr v2.1.11, UMI consensuses were aligned to TRA and TRB V and J templates and then assembled into clonotypes. Clonotypes were classified as expanded or contracted when called significant by both edgeR and NoisET, with noise models trained on biological replicates. edgeR calls used a false discovery rate-adjusted p below 0.01 and a log2 fold-change threshold of 1. As an exploratory analysis of dynamics, PCA with hierarchical clustering was applied to max-normalized trajectories of the 1000 most abundant clonotypes. Each responding clone was given a CD4 or CD8 phenotype based on the CD4+ and CD8+ repertoires, which had been sequenced separately. The raw public data were reprocessed by TCRdb itself: fastp quality trimming at Q25, MiXCR clonotype calling, in-frame beta chains only. Each record represents a unique CDR3 protein, reported with the most common genes and DNA among its rows. The V and J calls come from TCRdb's annotation, not from the publication. Present in this sample are 500,000 to 600,000 distinct CDR3 sequences, approximately 19% of which were seen just once. The top ten clones comprise around 12% of the sample.

The chain is made from TRBV6-5 and TRBJ2-1, and possibly TRBD2, on 5 matching bases. The sequence came from an adult woman who had mild COVID-19 (a few samples of this study predate the infection). The sample titles of this study are shuffled in the database, so cell type and time point are left out; the donor was told from shared clones. The sample was PBMCs or a T cell subset sorted from them (not recorded which). The DNA sequence reads TGTGCCAGCAGTTACTCGAATCTGGGGAGTTACAATGAGCAGTTCTTC. The encoded protein is CASSYSNLGSYNEQFF.